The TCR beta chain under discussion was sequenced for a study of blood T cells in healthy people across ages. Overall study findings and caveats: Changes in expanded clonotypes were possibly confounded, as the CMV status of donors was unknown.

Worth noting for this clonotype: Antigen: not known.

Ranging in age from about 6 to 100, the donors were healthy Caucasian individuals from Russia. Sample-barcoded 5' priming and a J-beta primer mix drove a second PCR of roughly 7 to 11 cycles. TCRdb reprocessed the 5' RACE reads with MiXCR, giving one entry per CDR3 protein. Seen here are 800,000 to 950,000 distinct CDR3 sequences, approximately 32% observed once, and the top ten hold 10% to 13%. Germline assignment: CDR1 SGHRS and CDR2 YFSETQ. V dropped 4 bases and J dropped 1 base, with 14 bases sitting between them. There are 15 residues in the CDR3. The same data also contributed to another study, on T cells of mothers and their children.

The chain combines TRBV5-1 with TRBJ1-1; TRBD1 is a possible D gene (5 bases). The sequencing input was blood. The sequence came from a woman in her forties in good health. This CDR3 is CASSPVGTANTEAFF. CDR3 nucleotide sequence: TGCGCCAGCAGCCCGGTGGGGACGGCGAACACTGAAGCTTTCTTT.